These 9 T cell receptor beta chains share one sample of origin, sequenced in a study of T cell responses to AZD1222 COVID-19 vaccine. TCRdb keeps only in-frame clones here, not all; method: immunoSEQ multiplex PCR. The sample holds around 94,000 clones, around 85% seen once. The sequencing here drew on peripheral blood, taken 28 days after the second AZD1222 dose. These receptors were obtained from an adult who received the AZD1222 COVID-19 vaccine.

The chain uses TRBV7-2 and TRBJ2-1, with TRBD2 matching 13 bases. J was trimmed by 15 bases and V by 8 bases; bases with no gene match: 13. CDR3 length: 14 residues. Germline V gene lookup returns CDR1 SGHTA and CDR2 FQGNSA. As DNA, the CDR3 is TGTGCCAGCGGATCCGGGACTAGCGGGACGGCGCTGTTCTTC. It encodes CASGSGTSGTALFF. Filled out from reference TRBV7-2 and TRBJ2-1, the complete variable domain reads GAGVSQSPSNKVTEKGKDVELRCDPISGHTALYWYRQSLGQGLEFLIYFQGNSAPDKSGLPSDRFSAERTGGSVSTLTIQRTQQEDSAVYLCASGSGTSGTALFFGPGTRLTVL.

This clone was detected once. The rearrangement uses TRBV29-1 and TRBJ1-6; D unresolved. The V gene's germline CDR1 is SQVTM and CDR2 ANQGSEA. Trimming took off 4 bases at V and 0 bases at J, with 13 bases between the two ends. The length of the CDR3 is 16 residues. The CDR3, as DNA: TGCAGCGTTGTGTGTCGACAAAGCTCCTATAATTCACCCCTCCACTTT. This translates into CSVVCRQSSYNSPLHF.

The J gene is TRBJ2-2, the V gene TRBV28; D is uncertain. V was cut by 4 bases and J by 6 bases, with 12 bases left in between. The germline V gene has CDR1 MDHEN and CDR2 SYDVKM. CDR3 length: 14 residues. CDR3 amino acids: CASSSHTGPGELFF. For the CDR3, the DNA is TGTGCCAGCAGTTCCCATACCGGGCCCGGGGAGCTGTTTTTT. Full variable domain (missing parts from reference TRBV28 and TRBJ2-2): DVKVTQSSRYLVKRTGEKVFLECVQDMDHENMFWYRQDPGLGLRLIYFSYDVKMKEKGDIPEGYSVSREKKERFSLILESASTNQTSMYLCASSSHTGPGELFFGEGSRLTVL.

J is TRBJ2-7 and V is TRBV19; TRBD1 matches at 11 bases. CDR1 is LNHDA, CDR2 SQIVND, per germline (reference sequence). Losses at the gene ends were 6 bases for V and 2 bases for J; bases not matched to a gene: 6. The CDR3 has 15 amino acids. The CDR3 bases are TGTGCCAGTAGCCCAATGGGACAGGGGGCCTACGAGCAGTACTTC. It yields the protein CASSPMGQGAYEQYF. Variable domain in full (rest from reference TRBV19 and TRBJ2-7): DGGITQSPKYLFRKEGQNVTLSCEQNLNHDAMYWYRQDPGQGLRLIYYSQIVNDFQKGDIAEGYSVSREKKESFPLTVTSAQKNPTAFYLCASSPMGQGAYEQYFGPGTRLTVT.

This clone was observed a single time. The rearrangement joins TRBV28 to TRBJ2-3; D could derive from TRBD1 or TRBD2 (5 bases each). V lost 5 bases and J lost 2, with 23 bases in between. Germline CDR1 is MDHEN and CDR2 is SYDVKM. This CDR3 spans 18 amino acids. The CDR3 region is CASSGKGVRDLSTDTQYF. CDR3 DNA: TGTGCCAGCAGTGGAAAGGGAGTCCGGGACCTATCCACAGATACGCAGTATTTT. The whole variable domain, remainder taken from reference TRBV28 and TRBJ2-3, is DVKVTQSSRYLVKRTGEKVFLECVQDMDHENMFWYRQDPGLGLRLIYFSYDVKMKEKGDIPEGYSVSREKKERFSLILESASTNQTSMYLCASSGKGVRDLSTDTQYFGPGTRLTVL.

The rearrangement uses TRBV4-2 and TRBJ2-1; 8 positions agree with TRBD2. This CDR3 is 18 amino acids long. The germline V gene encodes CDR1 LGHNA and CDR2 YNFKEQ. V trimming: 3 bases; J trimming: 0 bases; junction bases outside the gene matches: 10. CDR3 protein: CASSQRLLAGGSYNEQFF. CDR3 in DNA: TGTGCCAGCAGCCAGCGTCTCCTGGCGGGGGGCTCCTACAATGAGCAGTTCTTC.

In DNA form, the CDR3 reads TGTGCCATTTCCGGGACCTCGAACACCGGGGAGCTGTTTTTT. Protein sequence: CAISGTSNTGELFF. V usage is TRBV10-3 and J usage is TRBJ2-2; D is tentatively TRBD1 or TRBD2 (5 bases each). CDR3 length: 14 residues. V shed 9 bases and J shed 0 bases, with 11 bases lying between them. Germline V CDR1 and CDR2: ENHRY, SYGVKD.

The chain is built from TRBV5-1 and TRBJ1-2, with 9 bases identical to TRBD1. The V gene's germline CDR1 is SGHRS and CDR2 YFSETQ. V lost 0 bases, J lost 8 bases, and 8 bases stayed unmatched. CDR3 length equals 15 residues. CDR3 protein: CASSLDTGGLRGYTF. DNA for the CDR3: TGCGCCAGCAGCTTGGATACAGGGGGCCTCAGGGGCTACACCTTC.

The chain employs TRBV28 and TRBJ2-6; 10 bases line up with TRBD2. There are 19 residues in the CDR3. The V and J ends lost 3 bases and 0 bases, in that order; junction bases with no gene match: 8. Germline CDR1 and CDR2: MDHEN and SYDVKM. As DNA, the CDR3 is TGTGCCAGCAGTTTGCCAAGAGCGGGAGGGAGCTCTGGGGCCAACGTCCTGACTTTC. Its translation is CASSLPRAGGSSGANVLTF.